Each of the 32 T cell receptor beta chains below was sequenced from the same sample in a study of blood T cell repertoires in COVID-19. Measured with immunoSEQ multiplex PCR; TCRdb has only the in-frame clones, and not every one. The sample includes about 270,000 clones, more than 75% of them seen just once. The sequenced material came from PBMCs or T cells enriched from blood (not recorded which). Every receptor here comes from a woman in her thirties or forties with acute COVID-19.

CDR3 sequence reads: CASSGGGRETQYF. CDR3 nucleotide sequence: TGTGCCAGCAGCGGAGGTGGGCGGGAGACCCAGTACTTC. The chain couples TRBV11-2 to TRBJ2-5; TRBD2 might be the D (5 bases). Between the trimmed V and J ends, which lost 5 bases and 5 bases, there was a span of 12 bases. Germline CDR1 and CDR2: SGHAT and FQNNGV. The CDR3 has 13 amino acids.

This chain connects TRBV24-1 to TRBJ2-3, with a possible D match to TRBD2 (5 bases). This CDR3 has 17 amino acids. Per germline, CDR1 KGHDR and CDR2 SFDVKD. Deletions cut 1 base from V and 0 bases from J, with 13 bases between. The CDR3 DNA follows: TGTGCCACCAGTGATTTTGGGGTTAGCGCTAGCACAGATACGCAGTATTTT. Translated, it gives CATSDFGVSASTDTQYF.

The V gene is TRBV24-1, the J gene TRBJ1-1; 10 bases are a match to TRBD1. Germline-derived CDR1 and CDR2 are KGHDR and SFDVKD. The CDR3 is 16 residues long. Unmatched junction bases numbered 9, after V lost 3 bases and J lost 6 bases. CDR3 loop: CATSDGGQGLGAEAFF. The CDR3 nucleotides are TGTGCCACCAGTGATGGGGGACAGGGGCTCGGGGCTGAAGCTTTCTTT.

This clone was seen a single time. This sequence joins TRBV5-1 and TRBJ2-1; D gene unclear. This CDR3 comprises 15 residues. CDR1 SGHRS and CDR2 YFSETQ come from the germline V gene. V was shortened by 2 bases and J by 0 bases, with 9 bases between the two germline ends. For the CDR3, the DNA is TGCGCCAGCAGCTTCTATATGAGCTCCTACAATGAGCAGTTCTTC. It codes for CASSFYMSSYNEQFF.

J is TRBJ1-4 and V is TRBV15, with 8 bases that match TRBD1. V shed 1 base and J 5 bases; nucleotides not matched to a gene: 6. CDR3 length: 16 residues. Germline lookup yields CDR1 LNHNV and CDR2 YYDKDF (reference sequence). The CDR3 region has the DNA TGTGCCACCAGCAGAGGGGGGACAGGTGGGAATGAAAAACTGTTTTTT. As protein: CATSRGGTGGNEKLFF.

This clone was observed once. The DNA for the CDR3 is TGTGCCAGCAGCTTCGAACGGGGGGGGGAGCAGTTCTTC. It translates to CASSFERGGEQFF. J is TRBJ2-1 and V is TRBV5-4; 8 bases line up with TRBD2. Germline lookup yields CDR1 SGHNT and CDR2 YYREEE (reference sequence). The length of the CDR3 is 13 residues. The V segment lost 2 bases and the J segment 10 bases; nucleotides outside the gene matches: 5.

V and J are TRBV5-1 and TRBJ2-7; 13 bases match TRBD2. There are 17 residues in the CDR3. V lost 1 base to trimming and J lost 1 base; unmatched junction nucleotides: 5. CDR1 and CDR2 (germline): SGHRS, YFSETQ. Written as DNA, the CDR3 is TGCGCCAGCAGCTTGACTAGCGGGAGGGCCAATTCCTACGAGCAGTACTTC. It codes for CASSLTSGRANSYEQYF.

The CDR3 protein is CASSLRTRGETQYF. CDR3 nucleotides: TGTGCCAGCAGCCTTCGGACCCGCGGGGAGACCCAGTACTTC. J is TRBJ2-5 and V is TRBV11-2; D is perhaps TRBD2 (5 bases). Per the germline V gene, CDR1 is SGHAT and CDR2 is FQNNGV. V lost 5 bases and J lost 5, with 15 bases in between. The CDR3 runs to 14 residues.

This chain uses TRBV4-1 with TRBJ1-5; D is ambiguous. In germline, CDR1 is MGHRA, CDR2 YSYEKL. The CDR3 covers 16 residues. Trimming stripped 0 bases from V and 0 bases from J, with 9 bases between. The CDR3 reads CASSQDYSLSNQPQHF. The CDR3 DNA reads TGCGCCAGCAGCCAAGACTACAGCCTTAGCAATCAGCCCCAGCATTTT.

This clone was counted a single time. The chain recombines TRBV5-1 with TRBJ2-3; TRBD2 might be the D (6 bases). Germline V lookup: CDR1 SGHRS, CDR2 YFSETQ. The CDR3 has 14 amino acids. Trimming removed 4 bases from V and 5 bases from J, with 14 bases in between. The CDR3 reads CASSPAGMGDTQYF. CDR3 DNA sequence: TGCGCCAGCAGCCCGGCGGGGATGGGAGATACGCAGTATTTT.

This chain links TRBV5-6 with TRBJ2-5, with TRBD2 identical over 8 bases. The CDR3 is 16 residues long. V lost 0 bases and J lost 6; bases outside the gene matches: 10. The V gene's germline CDR1 is SGHDT and CDR2 YYEEEE. CDR3 nucleotides: TGTGCCAGCAGCTTGGCTAGCGGGTTGACGGGGAAGACCCAGTACTTC. This sequence encodes CASSLASGLTGKTQYF. Full variable domain (remainder filled in from reference TRBV5-6 and TRBJ2-5): DAGVTQSPTHLIKTRGQQVTLRCSPKSGHDTVSWYQQALGQGPQFIFQYYEEEERQRGNFPDRFSGHQFPNYSSELNVNALLLGDSALYLCASSLASGLTGKTQYFGPGTRLLVL.

The V and J genes are TRBV2 and TRBJ1-2; D is perhaps TRBD1 (6 bases). Germline lookup yields CDR1 SNHLY and CDR2 FYNNEI. The CDR3 sequence is 16 residues long. Between the trimmed V and J ends, which lost 2 bases and 7 bases, there was a span of 20 bases. The CDR3 spells CASSENWGRHDSGYTF. Here the CDR3 DNA reads TGTGCCAGCAGTGAAAATTGGGGGCGCCATGACTCTGGCTACACCTTC.

V usage is TRBV5-1 and J usage is TRBJ2-3; TRBD1 matches at 7 bases. Trimming took 2 bases from V and 3 from J; bases not matched to a gene: 3. In germline, CDR1 is SGHRS, CDR2 YFSETQ. This CDR3 contains 14 residues. CDR3 DNA: TGCGCCAGCAGCTTAGGGACAGTGACAGATACGCAGTATTTT. Encoded protein: CASSLGTVTDTQYF.

The chain employs TRBV5-1 and TRBJ2-7; 8 positions agree with TRBD2. Germline V gives CDR1 SGHRS, CDR2 YFSETQ. J gave up 3 bases and V 6 bases, and 5 bases lay outside the gene matches. This CDR3 has 13 amino acids. The CDR3, as DNA: TGCGCCAGCACTAGCGGGCGGAACTACGAGCAGTACTTC. As protein: CASTSGRNYEQYF.

The V gene is TRBV19, the J gene TRBJ1-6, with TRBD1 matching 7 bases. The germline V gene encodes CDR1 LNHDA and CDR2 SQIVND (reference sequence). J gave up 10 bases and V 5 bases, and 11 bases lay outside the gene matches. CDR3 size: 15 residues. The CDR3 sequence is CASSLPGQRYSPLHF. The DNA for the CDR3 is TGTGCCAGTAGTTTACCGGGACAGAGGTACTCACCCCTCCACTTT.

J is TRBJ1-5 and V is TRBV12-5; 10 bases are shared with TRBD1. Germline values: CDR1 LGHNT, CDR2 FRNRAP. V was clipped by 6 bases and J by 8 bases; unmatched bases: 13. This CDR3 has 16 amino acids. This CDR3 is CASGEGQGKSGEPQHF. DNA for the CDR3: TGTGCTAGTGGGGAGGGACAGGGGAAAAGTGGGGAGCCCCAGCATTTT.

This chain connects TRBV19 to TRBJ1-4, with D perhaps TRBD1 (5 bases). Germline lookup yields CDR1 LNHDA and CDR2 SQIVND (reference sequence). Trimming pared 5 bases from V and 4 bases from J, leaving 17 bases between. CDR3 length equals 16 residues. The CDR3 loop reads CASSRGKHPDNEKLFF. In DNA form, the CDR3 reads TGTGCCAGTAGTCGGGGGAAACACCCAGATAATGAAAAACTGTTTTTT. The whole variable domain, remainder taken from reference TRBV19 and TRBJ1-4, is DGGITQSPKYLFRKEGQNVTLSCEQNLNHDAMYWYRQDPGQGLRLIYYSQIVNDFQKGDIAEGYSVSREKKESFPLTVTSAQKNPTAFYLCASSRGKHPDNEKLFFGSGTQLSVL.

V is TRBV28 and J is TRBJ1-5; 11 bases agree with TRBD1. V lost 5 bases, J lost 1 base, and 16 bases stayed unmatched. The V gene's germline CDR1 is MDHEN and CDR2 SYDVKM. The CDR3 spans 20 residues. The CDR3 is CASSGPKGQGARVSNQPQHF. CDR3 sequence (DNA): TGTGCCAGCAGTGGACCAAAAGGACAGGGGGCGCGGGTCAGCAATCAGCCCCAGCATTTT.

The rearrangement joins TRBV21-1 to TRBJ2-1; the tabulated D call, TRBD1, remains unverified against the DNA. TRBV21-1 is recorded as a pseudogene. This CDR3 is 15 amino acids long. The CDR3 sequence is CASSNIGQGNNEQFF. DNA of the CDR3: TGTGCCAGCAGCAATATAGGACAGGGTAACAATGAGCAGTTCTTC.

This rearrangement joins TRBV11-2 to TRBJ1-1; a possible D gene is TRBD1 (6 bases). Trimming left V 3 bases short and J 0 bases short, with 8 bases between. Germline V gene lookup returns CDR1 SGHAT and CDR2 FQNNGV. CDR3 length equals 14 residues. CDR3 in amino acids: CASSLTGMNTEAFF. In nucleotides, the CDR3 is TGTGCCAGCAGCTTGACAGGCATGAACACTGAAGCTTTCTTT.

V is TRBV7-9 and J is TRBJ1-6; maybe TRBD1 (5 bases). V dropped 10 bases and J dropped 10 bases, with 17 bases sitting between them. Germline V gene sequence: CDR1 SEHNR, CDR2 FQNEAQ (reference sequence). The CDR3 covers 13 residues. In DNA form, the CDR3 reads TGTGCCACCCAAGGCGGGGGAGGATCACCCCTCCACTTT. Translating it yields CATQGGGGSPLHF.

This chain uses TRBV2 with TRBJ1-5; no clear D gene. The V gene's germline CDR1 is SNHLY and CDR2 FYNNEI. V was clipped by 3 bases and J by 1 base, with 10 bases between them. There are 15 residues in the CDR3. The CDR3 nucleotides are TGTGCCAGCAGTGACCGATACTCGAGCAATCAGCCCCAGCATTTT. Protein: CASSDRYSSNQPQHF.

The V gene is TRBV9, the J gene TRBJ2-1; possible D gene TRBD2, 6 bases. CDR1 is SGDLS, CDR2 YYNGEE, per germline. This CDR3 has 15 residues. The V gene lost 0 bases and the J gene lost 3 bases, with 10 bases spanning the gap. CDR3 region: CASSVDGTLYNEQFF. Written as DNA, the CDR3 is TGTGCCAGCAGCGTAGATGGGACTCTCTACAATGAGCAGTTCTTC.

The chain links TRBV3-1 (or the pseudogene TRBV3-2) to TRBJ1-1, with D hard to call. The CDR3 consists of 14 residues. The V end lost 0 bases, the J end lost 2 bases, and 7 bases lay between the germline ends. The germline V gene encodes CDR1 LGHDT and CDR2 YNNKEL (reference sequence). In DNA form, the CDR3 reads TGTGCCAGCAGCCAAGAACTAAGCAACACTGAAGCTTTCTTT. Translated: CASSQELSNTEAFF.

The chain couples TRBV10-3 to TRBJ1-5, with 9 bases aligning to TRBD1. V lost 0 bases to trimming and J lost 6 bases; unmatched junction nucleotides: 3. The germline V gene encodes CDR1 ENHRY and CDR2 SYGVKD. The CDR3 sequence is 15 residues long. The DNA for the CDR3 is TGTGCCATCAGTGAGTCGGGACAGGGAGGTCAGCCCCAGCATTTT. Amino acids: CAISESGQGGQPQHF.

The chain couples TRBV15 to TRBJ2-7; D call uncertain. In germline, CDR1 is LNHNV, CDR2 YYDKDF (reference sequence). V was clipped by 0 bases and J by 6 bases, with 9 bases between them. This CDR3 has 13 residues. In DNA, the CDR3 is TGTGCCACCAGCAGAGATACAGCAGGCGAGCAGTACTTC. Its translation is CATSRDTAGEQYF.

The chain carries TRBV2 and TRBJ2-7; TRBD2 matches 14 bases. The V gene's germline CDR1 is SNHLY and CDR2 FYNNEI. The CDR3 length is 15 residues. J was trimmed by 3 bases and V by 5 bases; bases with no gene match: 3. CDR3 in amino acids: CASSRTSGGIYEQYF. DNA for the CDR3: TGTGCCAGCAGTAGGACTAGCGGGGGGATCTACGAGCAGTACTTC.

The V call is TRBV7-9, the J call TRBJ2-1; the match to TRBD2 covers 9 bases. V was pared by 5 bases and J by 4 bases, with 6 bases of the junction left unmatched. Germline V gives CDR1 SEHNR, CDR2 FQNEAQ (reference sequence). This CDR3 comprises 15 residues. CDR3: CASSHLAGRYNEQFF. The CDR3 DNA sequence: TGTGCCAGCAGCCATCTAGCGGGGCGGTACAATGAGCAGTTCTTC.

The rearrangement uses TRBV6-5 and TRBJ2-1, with a possible D match to TRBD1 (6 bases). V lost 6 bases and J lost 7, with 13 bases in between. Germline V gene lookup returns CDR1 MNHEY and CDR2 SVGAGI. The CDR3 loop spans 13 amino acids. The CDR3 nucleotides are TGTGCCAGCAGGAGGTTGGGGGCGAATGAGCAGTTCTTC. Its protein product is CASRRLGANEQFF.

The V and J genes are TRBV4-3 and TRBJ2-1; 12 positions agree with TRBD2. The CDR3 has 16 residues. Germline CDR1 LGHNA, CDR2 YSLEER. V shed 4 bases and J 4 bases; nucleotides not matched to a gene: 5. CDR3 nucleotide sequence: TGCGCCAGCAGCCGTGATCTAGCGGGAGGGTACAATGAGCAGTTCTTC. Translation: CASSRDLAGGYNEQFF.

The chain links TRBV28 to TRBJ2-3; unclear D gene. Per germline, CDR1 MDHEN and CDR2 SYDVKM. The length of the CDR3 is 14 residues. Deletions cut 1 base from V and 2 bases from J, with 7 bases between. The CDR3 region has the DNA TGTGCCAGCAGTTTATCAGGAAACACAGATACGCAGTATTTT. It specifies CASSLSGNTDTQYF.

The gene calls are TRBV28 and TRBJ2-3, with D possibly matching TRBD1 (7 bases). Germline V gene lookup returns CDR1 MDHEN and CDR2 SYDVKM. This CDR3 contains 15 residues. The ends were cut back, 3 bases at V and 2 bases at J, with 12 bases in the middle. The CDR3, as DNA: TGTGCCAGCAGTTTGCGGGACAGACCCACAGATACGCAGTATTTT. It translates to CASSLRDRPTDTQYF. Looking up the rest from reference TRBV28 and TRBJ2-3 gives the full variable domain: DVKVTQSSRYLVKRTGEKVFLECVQDMDHENMFWYRQDPGLGLRLIYFSYDVKMKEKGDIPEGYSVSREKKERFSLILESASTNQTSMYLCASSLRDRPTDTQYFGPGTRLTVL.